This is a list of T cell receptor beta chains from one sample in a study of human T cells and chemical hapten exposure. TCRdb re-called the RACE reads through MiXCR, storing one row per CDR3 protein. The sample lists some 150,000 distinct CDR3 sequences, 10% to 15% seen once, with around 1.4% in the top ten. This sample comprised whole blood, obtained in connection with sensitization to the hapten diphenylcyclopropenone (DPC). The receptor set was obtained from a woman between 45 and 65 years old with alopecia areata. Some clones in this sample may be carry-over from other donors' samples. Both conserved end residues are part of each CDR3. The order of the fields is V gene, J gene, clone size, D gene, CDR3 protein, CDR3 DNA. A D gene is named only where the DNA matches it firmly. The size entry is marked missing in some rows and otherwise reads once, few, many or a size class.

V gene: TRBV27
J gene: TRBJ2-3
clone size: many
D gene: TRBD2
CDR3 protein: CASQLVSLAETDTQYF
CDR3 DNA: TGTGCCAGCCAACTGGTATCACTAGCGGAAACAGATACGCAGTATTTT

V gene: TRBV6-1
J gene: TRBJ2-1
clone size: few
D gene: TRBD2
CDR3 protein: CASSELASRLAGGPGNEQFF
CDR3 DNA: TGTGCCAGCAGTGAACTCGCTAGTAGACTAGCGGGAGGGCCGGGCAATGAGCAGTTCTTC

V gene: TRBV29-1
J gene: TRBJ2-5
clone size: few
D gene: .
CDR3 protein: CSVRRQIQETQYF
CDR3 DNA: TGCAGCGTCAGGCGACAGATCCAAGAGACCCAGTACTTC

V gene: TRBV10-2
J gene: TRBJ2-2
clone size: few
D gene: .
CDR3 protein: CASMGTANTGELFF
CDR3 DNA: TGCGCCAGCATGGGGACGGCGAACACCGGGGAGCTGTTTTTT

V gene: TRBV29-1
J gene: TRBJ2-3
clone size: .
D gene: .
CDR3 protein: CSVVFSTDTQYF
CDR3 DNA: TGCAGCGTTGTATTTAGCACAGATACGCAGTATTTT

V gene: TRBV27
J gene: TRBJ2-3
clone size: many
D gene: .
CDR3 protein: CASRRGRAQYF
CDR3 DNA: TGTGCCAGCAGGAGGGGACGGGCGCAGTATTTT

V gene: TRBV11-1
J gene: TRBJ2-1
clone size: many
D gene: TRBD2
CDR3 protein: CASRTSSGGPYNEQFF
CDR3 DNA: TGTGCCAGCAGGACCTCTAGCGGGGGGCCCTACAATGAGCAGTTCTTC

V gene: TRBV13
J gene: TRBJ2-3
clone size: many
D gene: .
CDR3 protein: CASSFSEDTQYF
CDR3 DNA: TGTGCCAGCAGCTTTAGCGAAGATACGCAGTATTTT

V gene: TRBV9
J gene: TRBJ2-7
clone size: .
D gene: TRBD2
CDR3 protein: CASSVAGTSGMGNEQYF
CDR3 DNA: TGTGCCAGCAGCGTAGCCGGGACTAGCGGGATGGGGAACGAGCAGTACTTC

V gene: TRBV5-1
J gene: TRBJ2-1
clone size: .
D gene: TRBD2
CDR3 protein: CASSLGASGRYNEQFF
CDR3 DNA: TGCGCCAGCAGCTTGGGTGCGAGCGGGAGGTACAATGAGCAGTTCTTC

V gene: TRBV7-2
J gene: TRBJ2-7
clone size: few
D gene: .
CDR3 protein: CASSLTSGTVYEQYF
CDR3 DNA: TGTGCCAGCAGCTTAACATCCGGGACGGTCTACGAGCAGTACTTC

V gene: TRBV5-6
J gene: TRBJ2-1
clone size: many
D gene: TRBD2
CDR3 protein: CASSQWGLAGVNEQFF
CDR3 DNA: TGTGCCAGCAGCCAGTGGGGACTAGCGGGAGTCAATGAGCAGTTCTTC

V gene: TRBV4-1
J gene: TRBJ1-6
clone size: .
D gene: .
CDR3 protein: CASTKTPGPNNSPLHF
CDR3 DNA: TGCGCCAGCACCAAGACCCCGGGACCGAACAATTCACCCCTCCACTTT

V gene: TRBV5-1
J gene: TRBJ2-1
clone size: .
D gene: TRBD2
CDR3 protein: CASSFLAALGYNEQFF
CDR3 DNA: TGCGCCAGCAGCTTTCTAGCGGCTCTAGGCTACAATGAGCAGTTCTTC

V gene: TRBV4-3
J gene: TRBJ1-1
clone size: .
D gene: TRBD1
CDR3 protein: CASSQTGDTEAFF
CDR3 DNA: TGCGCCAGCAGCCAGACAGGGGACACTGAAGCTTTCTTT

V gene: TRBV11-2
J gene: TRBJ2-1
clone size: many
D gene: .
CDR3 protein: CASSFYEQFF
CDR3 DNA: TGTGCCAGCAGCTTTTATGAGCAGTTCTTC

V gene: TRBV5-1
J gene: TRBJ2-2
clone size: .
D gene: TRBD1
CDR3 protein: CASSIKTGTAGELFF
CDR3 DNA: TGCGCCAGCAGCATAAAGACAGGGACGGCCGGGGAGCTGTTTTTT

V gene: TRBV29-1
J gene: TRBJ2-2
clone size: .
D gene: TRBD1
CDR3 protein: CSVGTANTGELFF
CDR3 DNA: TGCAGCGTGGGGACAGCGAACACCGGGGAGCTGTTTTTT

V gene: TRBV20-1
J gene: TRBJ2-3
clone size: many
D gene: TRBD2
CDR3 protein: CSARGTSGITDTQYF
CDR3 DNA: TGCAGTGCTAGAGGGACTAGCGGGATCACAGATACGCAGTATTTT

V gene: TRBV6-1
J gene: TRBJ2-7
clone size: many
D gene: .
CDR3 protein: CASRYYEQYF
CDR3 DNA: TGTGCCAGCAGATACTACGAGCAGTACTTC

V gene: TRBV6-2/TRBV6-3
J gene: TRBJ2-3
clone size: few
D gene: .
CDR3 protein: CASTLGAGTDTQYF
CDR3 DNA: TGTGCCAGCACCCTAGGGGCCGGCACAGATACGCAGTATTTT

V gene: TRBV6-4
J gene: TRBJ2-2
clone size: .
D gene: TRBD2
CDR3 protein: CASSAAWTSGGTGELFF
CDR3 DNA: TGTGCCAGCAGTGCCGCCTGGACTAGCGGCGGCACCGGGGAGCTGTTTTTT